A selection of T cell receptor beta chains follows, all from one sample in a study of regulatory T cells in long-lasting Graves disease. TCRdb fed the multiplex PCR reads into MiXCR, producing one record per CDR3 protein. Counted here are 350,000 to 500,000 distinct CDR3 sequences, around 15% occurring once; the ten biggest clones make up about 23%. This sample was shared with a second study, whose subject was T cells in Graves' hyperthyroidism and ophthalmopathy.

The material was peripheral blood mononuclear cells (PBMCs), obtained at new diagnosis, from a patient treated with antithyroid drugs. Receptors originate from a woman aged 18 to 35 with Graves disease. Both conserved end residues are part of each CDR3. A D gene is named only where the DNA matches it firmly. Clone size appears in some rows only: once, few, many, or a class for an expanded clone.

TRBJ2-2 | 16 | TRBV4-3 | NA | TRBD2 | TGCGCCAGCAGCCAAGGACTAGCGGCGAACACCGGGGAGCTGTTTTTT | CASSQGLAANTGELFF
TRBJ2-7 | 15 | TRBV5-5 | NA | TRBD2 | TGTGCCAGCAGCCAAGTTGGGACTAGCGGATACGAGCAGTACTTC | CASSQVGTSGYEQYF
TRBJ1-1 | 14 | TRBV25-1 | few | NA | TGTGCCAGCAGTGAAATTACTGCGGGCACTGAAGCTTTCTTT | CASSEITAGTEAFF
TRBJ2-1 | 20 | TRBV4-2 | NA | NA | TGTGCCAGCAGCCAAAGGGGGTTTACCCAGGATCGTACGGGGGACCATGAGCAGTTCTTC | CASSQRGFTQDRTGDHEQFF
TRBJ2-1 | 18 | TRBV12-3/TRBV12-4 | many | TRBD1 | TGTGCCAGCAGGCCGACACCGGGGACAGGGGTTTACTACAATGAGCAGTTCTTC | CASRPTPGTGVYYNEQFF
TRBJ2-1 | 15 | TRBV11-2 | many | TRBD2 | TGTGCCAGCAGCTTAGCGGGAGGGTCGAGAAATGAGCAGTTCTTC | CASSLAGGSRNEQFF
TRBJ1-2 | 15 | TRBV12-3/TRBV12-4 | many | NA | TGTGCCAGCAGTACAACGACAGGCCCCTCGGATGGCTACACCTTC | CASSTTTGPSDGYTF
TRBJ2-5 | 14 | TRBV28 | few | NA | TGTGCCAGCAGTTTAGTGGGATCGGAAGAGACCCAGTACTTC | CASSLVGSEETQYF
TRBJ1-2 | 13 | TRBV6-1 | many | NA | TGTGCCAGCAGTGAAATAGCTAACTATGGCTACACCTTC | CASSEIANYGYTF
TRBJ2-1 | 17 | TRBV3-1 | many | TRBD2 | TGTGCCAGCAGCCAAAGGCTCGGGACTAGCGGGAACAATGAGCAGTTCTTC | CASSQRLGTSGNNEQFF
TRBJ2-5 | 15 | TRBV5-5 | many | NA | TGTGCCAGCAGATTCGGGCTTGGTGGGCAAGAGACCCAGTACTTC | CASRFGLGGQETQYF
TRBJ2-3 | 14 | TRBV20-1 | NA | NA | TGCAGTGCTACGAATCGGAGAAGTATAGATACGCAGTATTTT | CSATNRRSIDTQYF
TRBJ2-7 | 16 | TRBV7-2 | NA | TRBD1 | TGTGCCAGCAGCCCGTACCGGGACAGAATAAATCACGAGCAGTACTTC | CASSPYRDRINHEQYF
TRBJ2-7 | 12 | TRBV20-1 | NA | TRBD1 | TGCAGTGCTACCCGGGACAGGGTCGAGCAGTACTTC | CSATRDRVEQYF
TRBJ2-7 | 13 | TRBV28 | many | NA | TGTGCCAGTACCGGCCCGGACTCCTACGAGCAGTACTTC | CASTGPDSYEQYF
TRBJ1-6 | 17 | TRBV28 | few | TRBD1 | TGTGCCAGCAGTCGGGGGTGGGACAGCTCCTATAATTCACCCCTCCACTTT | CASSRGWDSSYNSPLHF
TRBJ2-5 | 16 | TRBV28 | many | TRBD1 | TGTGCCAGCAGTGATAGTGGGACAGGGTTACGAGAGACCCAGTACTTC | CASSDSGTGLRETQYF
TRBJ2-7 | 16 | TRBV7-9 | few | TRBD2 | TGTGCCAGCAGCAACGGGACTAGCGATTTACGACACGAGCAGTACTTC | CASSNGTSDLRHEQYF
TRBJ1-2 | 13 | TRBV6-2/TRBV6-3 | NA | TRBD1 | TGTGCCACTTACGGGACAGGGAACTATGGCTACACCTTC | CATYGTGNYGYTF
TRBJ1-5 | 14 | TRBV20-1 | NA | NA | TGCAGTGCTAGATTCAGGGGTAGCAATCAGCCCCAGCATTTT | CSARFRGSNQPQHF
TRBJ2-7 | 15 | TRBV27 | NA | TRBD1 | TGTGCCAGCAGTTCCGGACAGGGGGGGTTTTACGAGCAGTACTTC | CASSSGQGGFYEQYF
TRBJ2-1 | 14 | TRBV20-1 | many | NA | TGCAGTGCTAGGAGTCTAACAACCTACAATGAGCAGTTCTTC | CSARSLTTYNEQFF
TRBJ2-1 | 12 | TRBV2 | many | NA | TGTGCCAGCGGGACGCTAAACAATGAGCAGTTCTTC | CASGTLNNEQFF
TRBJ1-5 | 13 | TRBV6-2/TRBV6-3 | many | NA | TGTGCCAGCAGTTATTCAGGAGATCAGCCCCAGCATTTT | CASSYSGDQPQHF
TRBJ1-5 | 16 | TRBV19 | NA | TRBD1 | TGTGCCAGTAGTACGGGACAGGGGTTAAGCAATCAGCCCCAGCATTTT | CASSTGQGLSNQPQHF
TRBJ2-1 | 15 | TRBV10-1 | NA | TRBD2 | TGCGCCAGCAGTGAGTCGGGAGGGCCCTACAATGAGCAGTTCTTC | CASSESGGPYNEQFF
TRBJ2-2 | 15 | TRBV29-1 | many | TRBD1 | TGCAGCGTTGCACCGGGACAGGTTGGCACCGGGGAGCTGTTTTTT | CSVAPGQVGTGELFF
TRBJ1-1 | 12 | TRBV11-3 | NA | NA | TGTGCCAGCAGCCCGGACACCACTGAAGCTTTCTTT | CASSPDTTEAFF
TRBJ2-2 | 15 | TRBV15 | NA | NA | TGTGCCTCCTTAGGGTCCGGGGCGGACACCGGGGAGCTGTTTTTT | CASLGSGADTGELFF
TRBJ2-1 | 13 | TRBV24-1 | few | NA | TGTGCCACAGGCAGGGGCACGTACAATGAGCAGTTCTTC | CATGRGTYNEQFF
TRBJ2-7 | 14 | TRBV20-1 | NA | NA | TGCAGTGCTAGATCCAGAGACTCCAACTACGAGCAGTACTTC | CSARSRDSNYEQYF
TRBJ2-6 | 17 | TRBV6-1 | few | NA | TGTGCCAGCAGTGAAATAGGACTACGGTCTGGGGCCAACGTCCTGACTTTC | CASSEIGLRSGANVLTF
TRBJ2-1 | 17 | TRBV19 | NA | TRBD2 | TGTGCCAGTAACACCTTTCCGGGACTAGGTACCTACAATGAGCAGTTCTTC | CASNTFPGLGTYNEQFF
TRBJ1-4 | 14 | TRBV3-1 | NA | NA | TGTGCCAGCAGCCAAGGGACAGCTAATGAAAAACTGTTTTTT | CASSQGTANEKLFF
TRBJ1-2 | 13 | TRBV28 | many | NA | TGTGCCAGCAGACTAGGGGGATTTTATGGCTACACCTTC | CASRLGGFYGYTF
TRBJ2-1 | 15 | TRBV6-1 | many | TRBD2 | TGTGCCAGCAGGCCAACTAGCGGGAGTGGCAATGAGCAGTTCTTC | CASRPTSGSGNEQFF
TRBJ2-5 | 14 | TRBV11-2 | many | NA | TGTGCCAGCAGCTTACTCGGAGGGATAGAGACCCAGTACTTC | CASSLLGGIETQYF
TRBJ1-1 | 13 | TRBV11-2 | many | NA | TGTGCCAGCACCTCCATCCGGGTCGCTGAAGCTTTCTTT | CASTSIRVAEAFF
TRBJ2-5 | 13 | TRBV12-3/TRBV12-4 | NA | NA | TGTGCCAGCAGTCCCTCAATGCGGGAGACCCAGTACTTC | CASSPSMRETQYF
TRBJ1-2 | 12 | TRBV6-5 | many | NA | TGTGCCAGCAGTTACGAGGTTTATGGCTACACCTTC | CASSYEVYGYTF
TRBJ2-5 | 12 | TRBV20-1 | many | NA | TGCAGTGCTAGAGGCCCCAGAGAGACCCAGTACTTC | CSARGPRETQYF
TRBJ2-5 | 17 | TRBV28 | few | TRBD2 | TGTGCCAGCAGTTTGGCCACGGGGACTAGAGGCCAAGAGACCCAGTACTTC | CASSLATGTRGQETQYF
TRBJ2-5 | 14 | TRBV5-5 | NA | TRBD1 | TGTGCCAGCAGCACCCGGACAGGGGAAGAGACCCAGTACTTC | CASSTRTGEETQYF
TRBJ2-5 | 13 | TRBV2 | few | NA | TGTGCCAGCAGCATGGCCAGCCAAGAGACCCAGTACTTC | CASSMASQETQYF
TRBJ1-2 | 14 | TRBV28 | few | TRBD1 | TGTGCCAGCAGTTTCGACAGGGTGATGGGCGGCTACACCTTC | CASSFDRVMGGYTF
TRBJ2-1 | 16 | TRBV27 | NA | TRBD2 | TGTGCCAGCAGTCCAAGACTAGCGGGAGGGGGGGCAGAGCAGTTCTTC | CASSPRLAGGGAEQFF
TRBJ2-1 | 14 | TRBV28 | many | TRBD2 | TGTGCCAGCAGCACCCGGACTAGCGGCAATGAGCAGTTCTTC | CASSTRTSGNEQFF
TRBJ2-1 | 15 | TRBV10-3 | NA | TRBD2 | TGTGCCATCAGTGAGTTGCAGCGGGGAAACAATGAGCAGTTCTTC | CAISELQRGNNEQFF
TRBJ1-6 | 13 | TRBV2 | many | NA | TGTGCCAGCAGTGATTCTGCCGATTCACCCCTCCACTTT | CASSDSADSPLHF
TRBJ2-2 | 16 | TRBV6-2/TRBV6-3 | NA | TRBD2 | TGTGCCAGCAGGACCCCGGGACTAGCTTTGGGTGGGGAGCTGTTTTTT | CASRTPGLALGGELFF
TRBJ2-3 | 15 | TRBV20-1 | many | NA | TGCAGTGCTAGAGTACTAGCTACCCCCACAGATACGCAGTATTTT | CSARVLATPTDTQYF
TRBJ2-3 | 15 | TRBV12-3/TRBV12-4 | many | NA | TGTGCCAGCAGTTCGGGACTCCTTATCACAGATACGCAGTATTTT | CASSSGLLITDTQYF
TRBJ1-5 | 13 | TRBV6-4 | few | NA | TGTGCCAGCACCCCGGATGGGGTTCAGCCCCAGCATTTT | CASTPDGVQPQHF
TRBJ1-1 | 14 | TRBV4-2 | many | NA | TGTGCCAGCAGCCAGCCACCCGGACAGACTGAAGCTTTCTTT | CASSQPPGQTEAFF
TRBJ1-1 | 12 | TRBV12-3/TRBV12-4 | many | NA | TGTGCCAGCAGTTTTGGGGGAACTGAAGCTTTCTTT | CASSFGGTEAFF
TRBJ1-5 | 16 | TRBV5-1 | NA | TRBD1 | TGCGCCAGTGGTGGGGCCACAGGGGTCCTTGATCAGCCCCAGCATTTT | CASGGATGVLDQPQHF
TRBJ2-1 | 16 | TRBV20-1 | few | TRBD1 | TGCAGTGCTTCGGGTCCCGGGACAGGGGCCTACAATGAGCAGTTCTTC | CSASGPGTGAYNEQFF
TRBJ2-3 | 15 | TRBV20-1 | NA | NA | TGCAGTGCTAGAGACGAGGGGACGGCCCTTTCGACGCAGTATTTT | CSARDEGTALSTQYF
TRBJ2-2 | 16 | TRBV9 | NA | TRBD2 | TGTGCCAGCAGCGTAGCCCTTAGCGGGAGGTCCGGGGAGCTGTTTTTT | CASSVALSGRSGELFF